What follows are 14 T cell receptor beta chains derived from one specimen sequenced in a study of somatic mutations in cytotoxic T cells in rheumatoid arthritis. Profiling relied on immunoSEQ multiplex PCR, and the TCRdb table lists in-frame clones only, not all of them. The sample holds 16,000 or so clones; approximately 79% are singletons and the top ten take around 22%. Sequenced input: CD8+ T cells sorted from blood. These receptors all come from an adult with rheumatoid arthritis.

Of note for this clone: At one end, the junction sequence differs from germline, possibly due to a read error. The chain links TRBV27 to TRBJ2-2; 9 bases fit TRBD2. The CDR3 runs 17 residues. Germline V CDR1 and CDR2: MNHEY, SMNVEV (reference sequence). In nucleotides, the CDR3 is TGTGCCAGCAGGTTATCGATAGGGCTAGCGGGACACGGGGAGCTGTTTTTT. It yields the protein CASRLSIGLAGHGELFF.

The chain is built from TRBV5-6 and TRBJ1-4; 7 bases are shared with TRBD1. The V and J ends lost 3 bases and 1 base, in that order; junction bases with no gene match: 3. This CDR3 has 15 residues. Germline V lookup: CDR1 SGHDT, CDR2 YYEEEE. DNA of the CDR3: TGTGCCAGCAGCTGGACAGGCGGAACTAATGAAAAACTGTTTTTT. It is translated as CASSWTGGTNEKLFF.

The CDR3 DNA reads TGTGCCAGCAGTTTTGGACAGAGCTACGAGCAGTACTTC. The encoded protein is CASSFGQSYEQYF. V gene TRBV28 combines with J gene TRBJ2-7; D perhaps matches TRBD1 (6 bases). CDR1 MDHEN and CDR2 SYDVKM come from the germline V gene. The length of the CDR3 is 13 residues. V lost 3 bases and J 3 bases, leaving 9 bases between the germline ends.

The chain uses TRBV11-3 and TRBJ2-7, with D unclear. The V gene lost 0 bases and the J gene lost 5 bases, with 5 bases spanning the gap. The length of the CDR3 is 12 residues. From germline, CDR1 is SGHNT and CDR2 YENEEA. The CDR3 bases are TGTGCCAGCAGCTTAGAGGGGAACGAGCAGTACTTC. This sequence encodes CASSLEGNEQYF.

The chain recombines TRBV19 with TRBJ1-1; D ambiguous. CDR1 and CDR2 from the germline V gene are LNHDA and SQIVND (reference sequence). V dropped 4 bases and J dropped 2 bases, with 14 bases sitting between them. CDR3 length equals 15 residues. The CDR3 DNA follows: TGTGCCAGTAGTAAAAAGACGCCGGCTAACACTGAAGCTTTCTTT. This codes for CASSKKTPANTEAFF.

J is TRBJ1-1 and V is TRBV7-2, with unresolved D. CDR3 length: 14 residues. Trimming cost V 2 bases and J 4 bases, with 11 bases left between them. Germline loops: CDR1 SGHTA, CDR2 FQGNSA. In DNA, the CDR3 is TGTGCCAGCAGCTTAAGCCCCGAGGGCACTGAAGCTTTCTTT. It encodes CASSLSPEGTEAFF.

The rearrangement uses TRBV27 and TRBJ2-7; D is possibly TRBD2 (5 bases). V lost 5 bases, J lost 0 bases, and 14 bases lay in between. This CDR3 spans 15 amino acids. The germline gives CDR1 MNHEY, CDR2 SMNVEV (reference sequence). The chain's CDR3 is CASSPSLSVSYEQYF. As DNA, the CDR3 is TGTGCCAGCAGTCCCTCCCTTAGCGTCTCCTACGAGCAGTACTTC.

J is TRBJ1-1 and V is TRBV7-2, with a tentative D call TRBD1 (5 bases). The ends were cut back, 1 base at V and 6 bases at J, with 12 bases in the middle. The germline CDR1 and CDR2 sequences are SGHTA and FQGNSA. The CDR3 contains 14 residues. The DNA for the CDR3 is TGTGCCAGCAGCTTAGATGGGCGGGGGGCTGAAGCTTTCTTT. Its translation: CASSLDGRGAEAFF.

The chain couples TRBV5-4 to TRBJ2-4; TRBD1 matches at 12 bases. The J segment lost 0 bases and the V segment lost 0 bases, leaving 1 base of the junction unmatched. The CDR3 runs to 17 residues. CDR1 and CDR2 (germline): SGHNT, YYREEE (reference sequence). For the CDR3, the DNA is TGTGCCAGCAGCTTGGGGGGACAGGGGGCAGCCAAAAACATTCAGTACTTC. Protein product: CASSLGGQGAAKNIQYF.

The rearrangement links TRBV25-1 to TRBJ2-3; maybe TRBD2 (5 bases). The ends were cut back, 2 bases at V and 2 bases at J, with 17 bases in the middle. Germline V gene sequence: CDR1 MGHDK, CDR2 SYGVNS. The CDR3 extends over 17 amino acids. CDR3 DNA: TGTGCCAGCAGTGAAACCGGACTCGACTTCTCCACAGATACGCAGTATTTT. Encoded protein: CASSETGLDFSTDTQYF.

The rearrangement joins TRBV2 to TRBJ1-5; tentatively, D is TRBD1 (5 bases). CDR3 length: 14 residues. The V gene lost 7 bases and the J gene lost 0 bases, with 10 bases spanning the gap. The germline CDR1 and CDR2 sequences are SNHLY and FYNNEI. CDR3 in amino acids: CASKGVYSNQPQHF. The CDR3 DNA reads as TGTGCCAGCAAAGGGGTGTATAGCAATCAGCCCCAGCATTTT.

The CDR3 DNA reads TGCAGCGTTGAGGTGCGGGAGATGGCCGGGGAGCTGTTTTTT. This codes for CSVEVREMAGELFF. This sequence joins TRBV29-1 and TRBJ2-2; 7 bases align to TRBD2. CDR1 and CDR2 from the germline V gene are SQVTM and ANQGSEA. After removal of 3 bases from V and 6 bases from J, the junction contained 7 bases not matched to a gene. This CDR3 is 14 amino acids long.

This chain joins TRBV27 and TRBJ2-2, with no clear D. Trimming removed 3 bases at V and 4 bases at J, with 6 bases between. The germline gives CDR1 MNHEY, CDR2 SMNVEV (reference sequence). This CDR3 comprises 13 residues. CDR3 loop: CASSLIGTGELFF. As DNA, the CDR3 is TGTGCCAGCAGTTTGATTGGCACCGGGGAGCTGTTTTTT.

The chain links TRBV12-5 to TRBJ2-1, with 7 bases lining up with TRBD2. The CDR3 is 15 amino acids. V shed 6 bases and J 7 bases; nucleotides not matched to a gene: 12. The germline V gene encodes CDR1 LGHNT and CDR2 FRNRAP. CDR3 nucleotide sequence: TGTGCTAGTGGCATTAGCGGGCCCTACCAGAATGAGCAGTTCTTC. Translation gives CASGISGPYQNEQFF.